This TCR beta chain was sequenced in a study of T cells expressing NK-cell markers. TCRdb re-called the 5' RACE reads; one entry per CDR3 protein, DNA not given. The sample table sets out hundreds of thousands of distinct CDR3 sequences. The CDR3 is 13 residues long. Germline V gene sequence: CDR1 KGHSH, CDR2 LQKENI. J is TRBJ2-7 and V is TRBV18. The sample comprised blood T cells: a sorted CD56 or NKG2C T cell subset, CD4+ or CD8+ T cells, or bulk PBMC T cells (not recorded which). This receptor was identified in a woman aged 18 to 69 in good health. CDR3 sequence reads: CASSPGTSYEQYF.